Reported below is one T cell receptor beta chain. Its antigen is as yet unknown. The data belong to a study of shared clonotypes between healthy human individuals. Study-wide findings and caveats: An effect of sequencing depth on clonotype sharing among donors was expected.

Trimming stripped 7 bases from V and 3 bases from J, with 9 bases between. The CDR3 is made up of 11 amino acids. The germline gives CDR1 SQVTM, CDR2 ANQGSEA. TCRdb's copy holds only in-frame clones and misses some; the assay was immunoSEQ multiplex PCR. The table lists about half a million clones, 65% to 80% of them singletons, with less than 15% in the top ten. This chain connects TRBV29-1 to TRBJ1-2; no reliable D call. The sequenced sample was PBMCs. The receptor was derived from a woman between 35 and 50 years old in good health. Some clones in this sample may be carry-over from other donors' samples. The CDR3 sequence: CSESPDYGYTF. The CDR3 coding sequence is TGCAGCGAGTCCCCAGACTATGGCTACACCTTC.